Listed below are T cell receptor beta chains from one sample, sequenced in a study of blood T cell repertoires in COVID-19. The assay was immunoSEQ multiplex PCR, and TCRdb's table has in-frame clones only and misses some. This table holds 310,000 or so clones, roughly 84% found once. The sequenced material came from peripheral blood. These TCRs come from a man aged 50-59 years with active or convalescent COVID-19. The CDR3 runs from the conserved cysteine through the conserved F or W. The order of the fields is J gene, D gene, clone size, V gene, CDR3 DNA, CDR3 protein. A D gene is named only where the DNA matches it firmly. Clone size is given for some rows only: seen once, a few or many times, or a class if the clone is expanded.

j_call: TRBJ2-1
d_call: .
clone_size: .
v_call: TRBV27
cdr3_nt: TGTGCCAGCAGTTTAAGAGGGGGCTCCTACAATGAGCAGTTCTTC
cdr3_aa: CASSLRGGSYNEQFF

j_call: TRBJ2-2
d_call: TRBD1
clone_size: .
v_call: TRBV5-1
cdr3_nt: TGCGCCAGCAGCGGACCGGGACAGTCCACCGGGGAGCTGTTTTTT
cdr3_aa: CASSGPGQSTGELFF

j_call: TRBJ2-1
d_call: .
clone_size: .
v_call: TRBV21-1
cdr3_nt: TGTGCCAGCAGCAAAGTCGGTAGCGGGAGGGACCCCGGCTTTTCCTACAATGAGCAGTTCTTC
cdr3_aa: CASSKVGSGRDPGFSYNEQFF

j_call: TRBJ1-4
d_call: TRBD1
clone_size: .
v_call: TRBV11-2
cdr3_nt: TGTGCCAGCAGCGGCAGTCGACAGGGGGCAAGAGAAAAACTGTTTTTT
cdr3_aa: CASSGSRQGAREKLFF

j_call: TRBJ2-7
d_call: TRBD1
clone_size: .
v_call: TRBV27
cdr3_nt: TGTGCCAGCAGGGGACAGTTTAGCTCCTACGAGCAGTACTTC
cdr3_aa: CASRGQFSSYEQYF

j_call: TRBJ1-3
d_call: .
clone_size: .
v_call: TRBV6-6
cdr3_nt: TGTGCCAGCAGTCTCCCCCCCGGACAGCTCTCTGGAAACACCATATATTTT
cdr3_aa: CASSLPPGQLSGNTIYF

j_call: TRBJ1-5
d_call: .
clone_size: once
v_call: TRBV19
cdr3_nt: TGTGCCAGTAGTCTCTACAGGGCTGCGAGAGGAAATCAGCCCCAGCATTTT
cdr3_aa: CASSLYRAARGNQPQHF

j_call: TRBJ2-5
d_call: .
clone_size: .
v_call: TRBV4-2
cdr3_nt: TGTGCCAGCAGCGGGCAGGTCGGGATAGATAAGACCCAGTACTTC
cdr3_aa: CASSGQVGIDKTQYF

j_call: TRBJ1-1
d_call: .
clone_size: .
v_call: TRBV12-3/TRBV12-4
cdr3_nt: TGTGCCAGCAGTTTCTCCGGGTACCCTGAAGCTTTCTTT
cdr3_aa: CASSFSGYPEAFF

j_call: TRBJ1-1
d_call: .
clone_size: .
v_call: TRBV7-2
cdr3_nt: TGTGCCAGCAGCTTTACGGGGATGGCGAACACTGAAGCTTTCTTT
cdr3_aa: CASSFTGMANTEAFF

j_call: TRBJ1-4
d_call: TRBD1
clone_size: .
v_call: TRBV7-9
cdr3_nt: TGTGCCAGCAGTAAAGGGACAGTCTACGAAAAACTGTTTTTT
cdr3_aa: CASSKGTVYEKLFF

j_call: TRBJ1-2
d_call: TRBD1
clone_size: .
v_call: TRBV5-1
cdr3_nt: TGCGCCAGCAGCTTTTCAGGGGGAAGGAATGGCTACACCTTC
cdr3_aa: CASSFSGGRNGYTF

j_call: TRBJ2-3
d_call: TRBD1
clone_size: .
v_call: TRBV5-1
cdr3_nt: TGCGCCAGCAGCTTACAGGGGGCTGGCACAGATACGCAGTATTTT
cdr3_aa: CASSLQGAGTDTQYF

j_call: TRBJ2-4
d_call: TRBD2
clone_size: .
v_call: TRBV5-8
cdr3_nt: TGTGCCAGCAGCTTGGGGACTAGCGGGATTCAGTACTTC
cdr3_aa: CASSLGTSGIQYF

j_call: TRBJ2-5
d_call: TRBD1
clone_size: once
v_call: TRBV7-3
cdr3_nt: TGTGCCAGCAGCCTGGGGGACAGGGGTAACCAAGAGACCCAGTACTTC
cdr3_aa: CASSLGDRGNQETQYF

j_call: TRBJ2-3
d_call: .
clone_size: .
v_call: TRBV28
cdr3_nt: TGTGCCAGCAGTTTATCGTCTAGCACAGATACGCAGTATTTT
cdr3_aa: CASSLSSSTDTQYF

j_call: TRBJ1-1
d_call: .
clone_size: .
v_call: TRBV5-5
cdr3_nt: TGTGCCAGCAGCTTGGTATCGGAGCGGGGGAACACTGAAGCTTTCTTT
cdr3_aa: CASSLVSERGNTEAFF

j_call: TRBJ2-5
d_call: .
clone_size: .
v_call: TRBV5-4
cdr3_nt: TGTGCCAGCAGCTTGCCCGGGGGGCGGGAGACCCAGTACTTC
cdr3_aa: CASSLPGGRETQYF

j_call: TRBJ1-2
d_call: .
clone_size: .
v_call: TRBV19
cdr3_nt: TGTGCCAGTAAGGAGAACTATGGCTACACCTTC
cdr3_aa: CASKENYGYTF

j_call: TRBJ1-5
d_call: .
clone_size: .
v_call: TRBV28
cdr3_nt: TGTGCCAGCAGTTCGACAGCCCTGGGTGGGGGCAATCAGCCCCAGCATTTT
cdr3_aa: CASSSTALGGGNQPQHF

j_call: TRBJ1-4
d_call: .
clone_size: .
v_call: TRBV7-3
cdr3_nt: TGTGCCAGCAGCTTAGAGGGGGCTAATGAAAAACTGTTTTTT
cdr3_aa: CASSLEGANEKLFF

j_call: TRBJ1-1
d_call: .
clone_size: .
v_call: TRBV6-2/TRBV6-3
cdr3_nt: TGTGCCAGCAGTTACCTTAACACTGAAGCTTTCTTT
cdr3_aa: CASSYLNTEAFF

j_call: TRBJ1-5
d_call: .
clone_size: .
v_call: TRBV5-1
cdr3_nt: TGCGCCAGCAGCTTCAAAGGGGATCAGCCCCAGCATTTT
cdr3_aa: CASSFKGDQPQHF

j_call: TRBJ1-5
d_call: .
clone_size: .
v_call: TRBV15
cdr3_nt: TGTGCCACCAGCATACAGAGAAATAGCAATCAGCCCCAGCATTTT
cdr3_aa: CATSIQRNSNQPQHF

j_call: TRBJ2-5
d_call: .
clone_size: once
v_call: TRBV7-3
cdr3_nt: TGTGCCAGCAGCTTAATGGCTAGCGATGAGACCCAGTACTTC
cdr3_aa: CASSLMASDETQYF

j_call: TRBJ2-1
d_call: TRBD2
clone_size: .
v_call: TRBV11-3
cdr3_nt: TGTGCCAGCAGCTTAGATCATAGCGGGAGTCCCTACAATGAGCAGTTCTTC
cdr3_aa: CASSLDHSGSPYNEQFF

j_call: TRBJ1-2
d_call: TRBD1
clone_size: .
v_call: TRBV9
cdr3_nt: TGTGCCAGCAGCGTAGCGACCCAGGGGGCGAGTCGAAATGGCTACACCTTC
cdr3_aa: CASSVATQGASRNGYTF

j_call: TRBJ2-1
d_call: .
clone_size: .
v_call: TRBV30
cdr3_nt: TGTGCCTGGAGTGTCGGGGGTTTCTACAATGAGCAGTTCTTC
cdr3_aa: CAWSVGGFYNEQFF

j_call: TRBJ1-1
d_call: .
clone_size: .
v_call: TRBV19
cdr3_nt: TGTGCCAGTATGGAGCACCGCCCGAACACTGAAGCTTTCTTT
cdr3_aa: CASMEHRPNTEAFF

j_call: TRBJ1-2
d_call: .
clone_size: once
v_call: TRBV7-2
cdr3_nt: TGTGCCAGCAGCTTACGGGGGGCCTATGGCTACACCTTC
cdr3_aa: CASSLRGAYGYTF

j_call: TRBJ2-2
d_call: .
clone_size: .
v_call: TRBV15
cdr3_nt: TGTGCCACCAGCTGGCAGGGAAGCACCGGGGAGCTGTTTTTT
cdr3_aa: CATSWQGSTGELFF

j_call: TRBJ2-5
d_call: TRBD2
clone_size: .
v_call: TRBV5-1
cdr3_nt: TGCGCCAGCAGCTTGGCCGTAGCGGGAGGGTACCAAGAGACCCAGTACTTC
cdr3_aa: CASSLAVAGGYQETQYF

j_call: TRBJ2-5
d_call: TRBD2
clone_size: .
v_call: TRBV6-2/TRBV6-3
cdr3_nt: TGTGCCAGCAGCAGGCCGGGACTAGGGCCTAGGACCCAGTACTTC
cdr3_aa: CASSRPGLGPRTQYF

j_call: TRBJ2-5
d_call: .
clone_size: .
v_call: TRBV7-3
cdr3_nt: TGTGCCAGCAGCCGAAACCGGGGGAGGCGAGAGACCCAGTACTTC
cdr3_aa: CASSRNRGRRETQYF

j_call: TRBJ2-1
d_call: .
clone_size: .
v_call: TRBV5-4
cdr3_nt: TGTGCCAGCAGCTTGGCTGGGAGCTCCTACAATGAGCAGTTCTTC
cdr3_aa: CASSLAGSSYNEQFF

j_call: TRBJ2-7
d_call: TRBD2
clone_size: .
v_call: TRBV27
cdr3_nt: TGTGCCAGCAGTTGGAGCGGGACGCGGCAGGCCTACGAGCAGTACTTC
cdr3_aa: CASSWSGTRQAYEQYF

j_call: TRBJ2-7
d_call: TRBD2
clone_size: .
v_call: TRBV27
cdr3_nt: TGTGCCAGCAGTACCCCCGGGACTAGCGGGAGTATATACGAGCAGTACTTC
cdr3_aa: CASSTPGTSGSIYEQYF

j_call: TRBJ1-3
d_call: .
clone_size: .
v_call: TRBV4-3
cdr3_nt: TGCGCCAGCAGCCAAGATCGGGGAAACACCATATATTTT
cdr3_aa: CASSQDRGNTIYF

j_call: TRBJ1-1
d_call: .
clone_size: .
v_call: TRBV27
cdr3_nt: TGTGCCAGCAGTTTATCTAGGGAGGGTACTGAAGCTTTCTTT
cdr3_aa: CASSLSREGTEAFF

j_call: TRBJ1-5
d_call: .
clone_size: .
v_call: TRBV3-1/TRBV3-2
cdr3_nt: TGTGCCAGCAGCCAAGGAGGGGGTGATCAGCCCCAGCATTTT
cdr3_aa: CASSQGGGDQPQHF

j_call: TRBJ1-2
d_call: TRBD1
clone_size: .
v_call: TRBV19
cdr3_nt: TGTGCCAGTAGTACTCGGGACAGGGGGCAAGGCTACACCTTC
cdr3_aa: CASSTRDRGQGYTF

j_call: TRBJ2-5
d_call: .
clone_size: .
v_call: TRBV21-1
cdr3_nt: TGTGCCAGCAGCAAAGGATATCCGGTCCGTAGCGGTCCAGAGACCCAGTACTTC
cdr3_aa: CASSKGYPVRSGPETQYF

j_call: TRBJ2-3
d_call: .
clone_size: .
v_call: TRBV30
cdr3_nt: TGTGCCTGGAGTACGGGAGAACTGGAGGGCACAGATACGCAGTATTTT
cdr3_aa: CAWSTGELEGTDTQYF

j_call: TRBJ1-5
d_call: .
clone_size: .
v_call: TRBV18
cdr3_nt: TGTGCCAGCTCACAGGGGGTGGGCAATCAGCCCCAGCATTTT
cdr3_aa: CASSQGVGNQPQHF

j_call: TRBJ1-4
d_call: TRBD1
clone_size: .
v_call: TRBV9
cdr3_nt: TGTGCCAGCAGCGCAAGCTACAGGGGAAGTGAAAAACTGTTTTTT
cdr3_aa: CASSASYRGSEKLFF

j_call: TRBJ2-5
d_call: .
clone_size: .
v_call: TRBV5-6
cdr3_nt: TGTGCCAGCAGCACCCGGAGGACCCAGTACTTC
cdr3_aa: CASSTRRTQYF

j_call: TRBJ1-2
d_call: .
clone_size: .
v_call: TRBV19
cdr3_nt: TGTGCCAGTGGCAACGGACGACTAAACTATGGCTACACCTTC
cdr3_aa: CASGNGRLNYGYTF

j_call: TRBJ1-5
d_call: TRBD1
clone_size: .
v_call: TRBV28
cdr3_nt: TGTGCCAGCATCACTGGGACAGGGGGCATGTTAGGGAGCAATCAGCCCCAGCATTTT
cdr3_aa: CASITGTGGMLGSNQPQHF

j_call: TRBJ2-3
d_call: .
clone_size: .
v_call: TRBV5-1
cdr3_nt: TGCGCCAGCAGCCAAGACTTGACAGATACGCAGTATTTT
cdr3_aa: CASSQDLTDTQYF

j_call: TRBJ1-5
d_call: .
clone_size: .
v_call: TRBV6-5
cdr3_nt: TGTGCCAGCGAAATACATCCCGATCAGCCCCAGCATTTT
cdr3_aa: CASEIHPDQPQHF

j_call: TRBJ1-1
d_call: .
clone_size: few
v_call: TRBV28
cdr3_nt: TGTGCCAGCAGTGATCGCAGGTCGCCGGCTGAAGCTTTCTTT
cdr3_aa: CASSDRRSPAEAFF

j_call: TRBJ2-5
d_call: TRBD2
clone_size: .
v_call: TRBV28
cdr3_nt: TGTGCCAGCAGTTACGGGACTAGCGGGAGAGGGGCCCAGTACTTC
cdr3_aa: CASSYGTSGRGAQYF